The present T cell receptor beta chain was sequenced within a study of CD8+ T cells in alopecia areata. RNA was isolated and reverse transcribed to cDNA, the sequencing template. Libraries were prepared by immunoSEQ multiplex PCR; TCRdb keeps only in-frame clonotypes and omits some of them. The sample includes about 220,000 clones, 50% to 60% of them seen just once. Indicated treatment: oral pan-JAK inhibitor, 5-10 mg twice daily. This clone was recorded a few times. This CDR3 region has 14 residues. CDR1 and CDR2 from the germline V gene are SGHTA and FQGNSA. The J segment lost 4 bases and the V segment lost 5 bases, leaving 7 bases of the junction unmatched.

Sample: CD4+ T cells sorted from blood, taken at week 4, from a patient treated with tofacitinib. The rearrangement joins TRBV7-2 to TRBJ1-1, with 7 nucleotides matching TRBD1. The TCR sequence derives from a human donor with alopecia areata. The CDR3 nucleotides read TGTGCCAGCAGCACCTACAGGGGAACCACTGAAGCTTTCTTT. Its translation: CASSTYRGTTEAFF.